Following are 9 T cell receptor beta chains from one sample sequenced in a study of blood T cell repertoires in COVID-19. This table comes from immunoSEQ multiplex PCR, and its TCRdb copy is limited to in-frame clones, with some not included. The sample holds about 140,000 clones, roughly four fifths seen once. Sequenced: peripheral blood. The source of these receptors is a human donor in a cohort sampled during active COVID-19.

In the case of this clone: Other DNA sequences in the sample encode the same CDR3. This rearrangement joins TRBV4-1 to TRBJ2-1; weak D call: TRBD1 (5 bases). The CDR3 is 16 amino acids. Germline CDR1 is MGHRA and CDR2 is YSYEKL. V was clipped by 0 bases and J by 0 bases, with 9 bases between them. CDR3 residues: CASSQDRGGSYNEQFF. The CDR3 region has the DNA TGCGCCAGCAGCCAAGATAGGGGTGGCTCCTACAATGAGCAGTTCTTC.

In its sample, this clone was seen a few times. The chain couples TRBV6-1 to TRBJ1-2; D not resolved. Trimming took off 2 bases at V and 8 bases at J, with 12 bases between the two ends. The CDR3 covers 13 residues. Germline CDR1 reads MNHNS; CDR2 reads SASEGT. The CDR3: CASSETGGLGYTF. CDR3 in DNA: TGTGCCAGCAGTGAAACCGGAGGCCTGGGCTACACCTTC.

V is TRBV19 and J is TRBJ1-3, with 10 bases matching TRBD1. V was pared by 6 bases and J by 2 bases, with 4 bases of the junction left unmatched. Germline V gene lookup returns CDR1 LNHDA and CDR2 SQIVND (reference sequence). The CDR3 consists of 15 residues. The CDR3 sequence is CASRGQGLTGNTIYF. In nucleotides, the CDR3 is TGTGCCAGTAGGGGACAGGGGCTTACTGGAAACACCATATATTTT.

This chain links TRBV3-1 (or the pseudogene TRBV3-2) with TRBJ2-3; TRBD2 matches 8 bases. Germline V lookup: CDR1 LGHDT, CDR2 YNNKEL (reference sequence). The CDR3 runs 20 residues. Trimming took 4 bases from V and 0 from J; bases not matched to a gene: 18. For the CDR3, the DNA is TGTGCCAGCAGCCTCAGGGGCGGGGGGCGTGCCTGGGCTAGCACAGATACGCAGTATTTT. Its protein is CASSLRGGGRAWASTDTQYF.

The rearrangement joins TRBV28 to TRBJ1-2; D not resolved. There are 12 residues in the CDR3. Germline lookup yields CDR1 MDHEN and CDR2 SYDVKM. V was pared by 3 bases and J by 4 bases, with 6 bases between. As DNA, the CDR3 is TGTGCCAGCAGTTTGGGAGGCTATGGCTACACCTTC. Translating gives CASSLGGYGYTF.

The V call is TRBV3-1 (or the pseudogene TRBV3-2), the J call TRBJ1-2; 9 nucleotides match TRBD1. The CDR3 consists of 14 residues. With V trimmed by 0 bases and J by 8 bases, 4 bases remained unmatched. CDR1 and CDR2 (germline): LGHDT, YNNKEL (reference sequence). The chain's CDR3 is CASSQEGTGTGYTF. The DNA of the CDR3 is TGTGCCAGCAGCCAAGAAGGGACAGGGACCGGCTACACCTTC.

This clone was observed once. This chain joins TRBV6-5 and TRBJ1-2; D unclear. V was cut by 6 bases and J by 1 base, with 12 bases left in between. Germline V CDR1 and CDR2: MNHEY, SVGAGI. This CDR3 contains 14 residues. The CDR3 bases are TGTGCCAGCAGGAACTCCGGGATTAACTATGGCTACACCTTC. Protein product: CASRNSGINYGYTF.

The genes are TRBV5-6 and TRBJ1-1; 7 bases are shared with TRBD1. CDR3 length: 17 residues. J was trimmed by 0 bases and V by 4 bases; bases with no gene match: 12. From germline, CDR1 is SGHDT and CDR2 YYEEEE. CDR3: CASSRKTGDLMNTEAFF. The CDR3 DNA follows: TGTGCCAGCAGCCGCAAAACAGGGGACCTTATGAACACTGAAGCTTTCTTT.

V is TRBV25-1 and J is TRBJ1-1, with D possibly being TRBD1 (6 bases). V lost 5 bases and J lost 0, with 13 bases in between. The CDR3 spans 15 residues. The germline CDR1 and CDR2 sequences are MGHDK and SYGVNS. CDR3 sequence (DNA): TGTGCCAGCAGTAAGGCAGGGGTCATGAACACTGAAGCTTTCTTT. It is translated as CASSKAGVMNTEAFF.